This T cell receptor beta chain was captured in a study of shared clonotypes between healthy human individuals. Study-wide points: Among the subsets, naive ones generally showed larger estimated richness than memory ones. The study's rarefaction showed incomplete sorted-subset sequencing despite large depth.

Repertoires were generated with immunoSEQ multiplex PCR, while TCRdb's copy carries only in-frame clones and drops some. The profile covers over a million clones, with 96% appearing a single time and about 1.2% taken by the ten largest. About this clone: The antigen remains undetermined.

This receptor was taken from a man aged 30-40 years in good health. The material sequenced was naive CD4+ T cells sorted from blood. Sample subset: CD45RA+ positively selected.

In DNA form, the CDR3 reads TGTGCCAGCAGCTTTTCAGGGGGCTGGCAAGAGACCCAGTACTTC. Protein product: CASSFSGGWQETQYF. This chain uses TRBV5-4 with TRBJ2-5, with 8 bases matching TRBD1. V was clipped by 2 bases and J by 2 bases; unmatched bases: 5. CDR1 and CDR2 (germline): SGHNT, YYREEE (reference sequence). The CDR3 covers 15 residues. Using reference TRBV5-4 and TRBJ2-5 for the parts outside the CDR3, the full variable domain is ETGVTQSPTHLIKTRGQQVTLRCSSQSGHNTVSWYQQALGQGPQFIFQYYREEENGRGNFPPRFSGLQFPNYSSELNVNALELDDSALYLCASSFSGGWQETQYFGPGTRLLVL.